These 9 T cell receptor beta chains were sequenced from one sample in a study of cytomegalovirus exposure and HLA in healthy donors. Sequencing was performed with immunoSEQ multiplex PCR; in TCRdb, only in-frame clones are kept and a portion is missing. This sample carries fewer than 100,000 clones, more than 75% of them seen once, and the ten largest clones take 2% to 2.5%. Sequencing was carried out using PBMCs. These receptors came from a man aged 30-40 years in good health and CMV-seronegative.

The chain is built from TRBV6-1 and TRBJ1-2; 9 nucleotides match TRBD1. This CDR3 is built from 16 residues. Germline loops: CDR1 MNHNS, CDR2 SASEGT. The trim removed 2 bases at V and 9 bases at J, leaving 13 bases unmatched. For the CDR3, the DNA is TGTGCCAGCAGTGAAAGAGGGGGGACAGGGTCGACGAGCTACACCTTC. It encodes CASSERGGTGSTSYTF.

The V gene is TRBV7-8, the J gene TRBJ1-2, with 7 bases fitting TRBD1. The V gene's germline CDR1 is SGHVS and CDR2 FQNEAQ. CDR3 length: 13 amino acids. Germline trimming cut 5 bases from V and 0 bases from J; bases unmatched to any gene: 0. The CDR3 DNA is TGTGCCAGCAGCCAGGGGGCTAACTATGGCTACACCTTC. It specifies CASSQGANYGYTF.

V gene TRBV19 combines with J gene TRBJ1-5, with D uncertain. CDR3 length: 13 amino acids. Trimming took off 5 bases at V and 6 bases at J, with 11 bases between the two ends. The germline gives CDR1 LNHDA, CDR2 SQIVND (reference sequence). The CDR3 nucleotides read TGTGCCAGTAGTGCCGGTCCGGGTCAGCCCCAGCATTTT. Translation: CASSAGPGQPQHF.

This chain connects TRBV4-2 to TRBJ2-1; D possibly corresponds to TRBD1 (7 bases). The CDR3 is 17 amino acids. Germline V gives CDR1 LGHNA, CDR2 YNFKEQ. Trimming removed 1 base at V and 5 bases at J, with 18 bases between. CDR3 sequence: CASSQVPQTGTHNEQFF. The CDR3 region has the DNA TGTGCCAGCAGCCAAGTCCCCCAGACAGGGACTCACAATGAGCAGTTCTTC.

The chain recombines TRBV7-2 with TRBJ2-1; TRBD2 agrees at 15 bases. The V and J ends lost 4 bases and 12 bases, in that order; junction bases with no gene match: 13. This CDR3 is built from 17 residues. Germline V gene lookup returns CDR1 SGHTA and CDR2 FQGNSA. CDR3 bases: TGTGCCAGCAGCTCAAATTCTCCGGGACTAGCGGGGGGCCTGCAGTTCTTC. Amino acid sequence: CASSSNSPGLAGGLQFF.

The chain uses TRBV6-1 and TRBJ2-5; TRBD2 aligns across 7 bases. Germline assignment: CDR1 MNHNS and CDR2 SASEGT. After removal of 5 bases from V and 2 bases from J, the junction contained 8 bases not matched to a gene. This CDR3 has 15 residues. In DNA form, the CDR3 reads TGTGCCAGCAGTACCCAGACGGGGGGTCAAGAGACCCAGTACTTC. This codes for CASSTQTGGQETQYF.

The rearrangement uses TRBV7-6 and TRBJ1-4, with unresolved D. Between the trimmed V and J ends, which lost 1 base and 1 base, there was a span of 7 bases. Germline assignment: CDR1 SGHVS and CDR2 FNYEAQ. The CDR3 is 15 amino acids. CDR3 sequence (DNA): TGTGCCAGCAGCTTAGAAGCCTTAACTAATGAAAAACTGTTTTTT. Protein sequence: CASSLEALTNEKLFF. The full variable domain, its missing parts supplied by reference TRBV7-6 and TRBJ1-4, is GAGVSQSPRYKVTKRGQDVALRCDPISGHVSLYWYRQALGQGPEFLTYFNYEAQQDKSGLPNDRFSAERPEGSISTLTIQRTEQRDSAMYRCASSLEALTNEKLFFGSGTQLSVL.

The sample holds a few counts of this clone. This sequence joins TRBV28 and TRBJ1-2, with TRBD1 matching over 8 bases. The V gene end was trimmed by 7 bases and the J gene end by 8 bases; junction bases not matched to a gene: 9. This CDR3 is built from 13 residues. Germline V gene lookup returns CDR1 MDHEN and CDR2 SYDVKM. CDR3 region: CASKLTGAYGYTF. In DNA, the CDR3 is TGTGCCAGCAAATTGACAGGGGCCTACGGCTACACCTTC.

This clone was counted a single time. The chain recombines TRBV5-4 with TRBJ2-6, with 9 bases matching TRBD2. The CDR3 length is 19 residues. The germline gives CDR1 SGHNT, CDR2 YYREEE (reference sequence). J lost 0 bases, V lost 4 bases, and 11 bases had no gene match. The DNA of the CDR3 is TGTGCCAGCAGCCCCCCGTTTCTAGCGGGATCCTCTGGGGCCAACGTCCTGACTTTC. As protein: CASSPPFLAGSSGANVLTF. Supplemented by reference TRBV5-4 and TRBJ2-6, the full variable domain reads ETGVTQSPTHLIKTRGQQVTLRCSSQSGHNTVSWYQQALGQGPQFIFQYYREEENGRGNFPPRFSGLQFPNYSSELNVNALELDDSALYLCASSPPFLAGSSGANVLTFGAGSRLTVL.